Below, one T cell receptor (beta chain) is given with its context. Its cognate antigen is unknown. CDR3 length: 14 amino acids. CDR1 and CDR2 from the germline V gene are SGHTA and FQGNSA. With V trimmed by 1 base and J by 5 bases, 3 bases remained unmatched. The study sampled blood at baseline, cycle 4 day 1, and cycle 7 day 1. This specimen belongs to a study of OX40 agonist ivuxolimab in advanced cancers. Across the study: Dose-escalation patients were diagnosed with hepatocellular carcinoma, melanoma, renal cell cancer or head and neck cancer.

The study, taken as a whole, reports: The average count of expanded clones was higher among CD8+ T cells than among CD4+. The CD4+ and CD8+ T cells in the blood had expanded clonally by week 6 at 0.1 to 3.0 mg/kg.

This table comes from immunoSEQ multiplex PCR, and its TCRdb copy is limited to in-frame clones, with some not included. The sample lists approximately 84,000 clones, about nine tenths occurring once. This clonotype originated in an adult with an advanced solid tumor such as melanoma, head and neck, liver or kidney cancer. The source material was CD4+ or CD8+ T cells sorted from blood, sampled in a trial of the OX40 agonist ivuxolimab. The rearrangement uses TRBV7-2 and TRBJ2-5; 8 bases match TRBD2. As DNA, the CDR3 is TGTGCCAGCAGCTTAGGACTAGCGTATGAGACCCAGTACTTC. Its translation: CASSLGLAYETQYF.